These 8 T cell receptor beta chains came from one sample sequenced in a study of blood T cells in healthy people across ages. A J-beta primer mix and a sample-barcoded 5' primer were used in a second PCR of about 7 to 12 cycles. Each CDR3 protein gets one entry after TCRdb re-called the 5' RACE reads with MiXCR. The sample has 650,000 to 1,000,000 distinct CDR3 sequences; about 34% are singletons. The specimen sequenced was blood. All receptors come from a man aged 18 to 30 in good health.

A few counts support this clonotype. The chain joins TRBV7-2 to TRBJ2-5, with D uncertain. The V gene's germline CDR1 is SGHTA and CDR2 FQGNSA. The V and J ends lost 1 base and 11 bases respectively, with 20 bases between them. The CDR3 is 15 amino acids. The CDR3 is CASSLGLVSYNEQYF. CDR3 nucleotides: TGTGCCAGCAGCTTAGGACTTGTCTCCTACAATGAGCAGTACTTC.

In nucleotides, the CDR3 is TGTGCCAGCAGAATTTTGGGAGCGAGCTCCTACAATGAGCAGTTCTTC. Translated, it gives CASRILGASSYNEQFF. This chain connects TRBV6-2 or TRBV6-3 to TRBJ2-1, with D perhaps matching TRBD2 (5 bases). In germline, CDR1 is MNHEY, CDR2 SVGEGT. The CDR3 contains 16 residues. Trimming took off 6 bases at V and 0 bases at J, with 15 bases between the two ends.

The CDR3 is CASSYTDFGTRTRQYF. The CDR3 DNA is TGTGCCAGTAGCTATACAGACTTTGGGACACGGACGAGGCAGTACTTC. The chain couples TRBV19 to TRBJ2-7, with a possible D match to TRBD1 (6 bases). CDR3 length: 16 residues. Per germline, CDR1 LNHDA and CDR2 SQIVND (reference sequence). V was shortened by 6 bases and J by 9 bases, with 27 bases between the two germline ends.

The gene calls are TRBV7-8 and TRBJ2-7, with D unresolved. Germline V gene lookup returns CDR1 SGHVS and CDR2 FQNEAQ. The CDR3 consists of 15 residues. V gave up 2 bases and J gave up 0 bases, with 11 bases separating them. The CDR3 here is CASSLYGPNSYEQYF. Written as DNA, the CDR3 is TGTGCCAGCAGCTTATATGGACCGAACTCCTACGAGCAGTACTTC.

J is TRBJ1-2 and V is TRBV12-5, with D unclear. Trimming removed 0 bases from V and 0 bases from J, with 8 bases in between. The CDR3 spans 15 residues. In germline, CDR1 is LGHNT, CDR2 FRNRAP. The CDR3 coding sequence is TGTGCTAGTGGTTTGGTAAACAGAGCTAACTATGGCTACACCTTC. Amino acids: CASGLVNRANYGYTF.

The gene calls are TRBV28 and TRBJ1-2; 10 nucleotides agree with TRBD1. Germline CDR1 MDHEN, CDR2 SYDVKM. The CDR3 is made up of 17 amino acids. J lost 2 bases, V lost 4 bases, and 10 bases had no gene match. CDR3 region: CASSSHSGTGANYGYTF. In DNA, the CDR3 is TGTGCCAGCAGTTCACATTCCGGGACAGGGGCCAACTATGGCTACACCTTC.

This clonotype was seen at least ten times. In DNA form, the CDR3 reads TGTGCCAGCAGTCACCCGGCAGCGGGGGTCTACAATGAGCAGTTCTTC. This translates into CASSHPAAGVYNEQFF. This chain links TRBV12-3 or TRBV12-4 with TRBJ2-1; 8 bases line up with TRBD2. V lost 5 bases, J lost 3 bases, and 9 bases stayed unmatched. The CDR3 is 16 amino acids.

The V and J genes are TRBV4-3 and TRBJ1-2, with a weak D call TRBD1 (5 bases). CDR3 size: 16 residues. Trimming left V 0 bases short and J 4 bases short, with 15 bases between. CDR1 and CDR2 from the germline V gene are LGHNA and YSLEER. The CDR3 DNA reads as TGCGCCAGCAGCCAAGAAATCCGCGGGGGTCCCTATGGCTACACCTTC. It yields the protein CASSQEIRGGPYGYTF.